These 9 T cell receptor beta chains originate from one sample sequenced in a study of T cell responses to AZD1222 COVID-19 vaccine. The repertoire was sequenced with immunoSEQ multiplex PCR; TCRdb's copy has only in-frame clones and lacks some. The table includes 150,000 to 250,000 clones, approximately 89% detected once. The specimen was peripheral blood, collected 28 days after the second AZD1222 dose. Receptor source: an adult who received the AZD1222 COVID-19 vaccine.

The J gene is TRBJ2-7, the V gene TRBV29-1; D is ambiguous. Germline-derived CDR1 and CDR2 are SQVTM and ANQGSEA. The CDR3 runs 13 residues. The V end was cut by 5 bases, the J end by 3 bases, with 14 bases between. The CDR3 loop is CSVWSDGLYEQYF. CDR3 nucleotide sequence: TGCAGCGTTTGGTCGGACGGCCTCTACGAGCAGTACTTC.

The genes are TRBV29-1 and TRBJ2-7; 11 positions agree with TRBD1. V lost 4 bases, J lost 0 bases, and 2 bases stayed unmatched. The germline gives CDR1 SQVTM, CDR2 ANQGSEA. This CDR3 has 14 amino acids. DNA of the CDR3: TGCAGCGTTGGGGACAGGGGGTTCTCCTACGAGCAGTACTTC. Translating it yields CSVGDRGFSYEQYF.

The rearrangement joins TRBV5-8 to TRBJ1-1; no reliable D call. V lost 4 bases to trimming and J lost 6 bases, with 10 bases between them. The CDR3 has 12 residues. Germline V gives CDR1 SGHTS, CDR2 YDEGEE. Here the CDR3 reads CASSRTPSEAFF. The CDR3 region has the DNA TGTGCCAGCAGCCGGACCCCTTCTGAAGCTTTCTTT.

This chain joins TRBV10-1 and TRBJ2-7; 7 bases match TRBD1. Germline values: CDR1 WNHNN, CDR2 SYGVQD (reference sequence). This CDR3 spans 17 amino acids. Trimming removed 5 bases from V and 2 bases from J; junction bases left unmatched: 15. CDR3 amino acids: CASSSSRIRDRAYEQYF. In DNA form, the CDR3 reads TGCGCCAGCAGTTCTAGCCGGATCCGGGACAGAGCCTACGAGCAGTACTTC.

The gene calls are TRBV19 and TRBJ2-4; 14 bases map to TRBD2. The CDR3 runs to 12 residues. J was trimmed by 15 bases and V by 11 bases; bases with no gene match: 9. Germline-derived CDR1 and CDR2 are LNHDA and SQIVND (reference sequence). CDR3 protein: CAGRGTSGSWYF. CDR3 coding DNA: TGTGCCGGGCGGGGGACTAGCGGGAGTTGGTACTTC.

This chain uses TRBV4-1 with TRBJ2-5, with TRBD2 identical over 7 bases. V shed 3 bases and J 4 bases; nucleotides not matched to a gene: 5. The length of the CDR3 is 14 residues. Germline CDR1 reads MGHRA; CDR2 reads YSYEKL. CDR3 bases: TGCGCCAGCAGCCATCGAGCGGGGATAGAGACCCAGTACTTC. Its protein is CASSHRAGIETQYF.

This clone was observed once. The genes are TRBV5-1 and TRBJ2-1; D is tentatively TRBD1 or TRBD2 (5 bases each). The length of the CDR3 is 17 residues. V was trimmed by 1 base and J by 3 bases, leaving 17 bases between them. Germline CDR1 and CDR2: SGHRS and YFSETQ. DNA for the CDR3: TGCGCCAGCAGCTTGCACGATCCCTGGGGGAGCTACAATGAGCAGTTCTTC. Its protein is CASSLHDPWGSYNEQFF.

The DNA for the CDR3 is TGTGCCTGGAGCCGGACGGAGAACTATGGCTACACCTTC. It is translated as CAWSRTENYGYTF. V gene TRBV30 combines with J gene TRBJ1-2; D is unresolved. Germline V gene sequence: CDR1 GTSNPN, CDR2 SVGIG (reference sequence). This CDR3 has 13 residues. Trimming cost V 3 bases and J 2 bases, with 10 bases left between them.

The chain joins TRBV4-2 to TRBJ2-1; no firm D call. Per germline, CDR1 LGHNA and CDR2 YNFKEQ. This CDR3 comprises 15 residues. V was shortened by 0 bases and J by 6 bases, with 12 bases between the two germline ends. The CDR3 here is CASSQDLLLANEQFF. In nucleotides, the CDR3 is TGTGCCAGCAGCCAAGATTTACTACTCGCCAATGAGCAGTTCTTC.